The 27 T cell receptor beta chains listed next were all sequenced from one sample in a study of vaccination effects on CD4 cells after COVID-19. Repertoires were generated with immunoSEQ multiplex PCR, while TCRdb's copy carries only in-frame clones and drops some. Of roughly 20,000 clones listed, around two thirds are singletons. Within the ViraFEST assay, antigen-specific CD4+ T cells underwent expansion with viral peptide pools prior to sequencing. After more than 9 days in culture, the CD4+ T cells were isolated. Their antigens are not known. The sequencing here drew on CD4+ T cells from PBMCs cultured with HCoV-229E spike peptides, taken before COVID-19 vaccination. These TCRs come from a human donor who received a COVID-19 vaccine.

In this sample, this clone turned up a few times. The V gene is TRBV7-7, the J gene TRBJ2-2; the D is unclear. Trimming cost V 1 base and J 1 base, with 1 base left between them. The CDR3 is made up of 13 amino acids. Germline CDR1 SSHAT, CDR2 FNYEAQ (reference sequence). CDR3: CASSLGNTGELFF. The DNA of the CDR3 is TGTGCCAGCAGCTTAGGGAACACCGGGGAGCTGTTTTTT.

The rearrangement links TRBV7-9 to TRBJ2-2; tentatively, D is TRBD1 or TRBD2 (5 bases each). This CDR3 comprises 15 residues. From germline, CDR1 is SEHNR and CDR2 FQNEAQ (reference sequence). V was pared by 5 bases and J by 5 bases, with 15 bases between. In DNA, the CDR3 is TGTGCCAGCAGCAGCAGGGAGAAGATAACCGGGGAGCTGTTTTTT. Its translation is CASSSREKITGELFF.

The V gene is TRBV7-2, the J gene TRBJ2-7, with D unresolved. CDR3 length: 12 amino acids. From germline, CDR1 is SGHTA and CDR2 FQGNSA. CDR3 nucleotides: TGTGCCAGCAGCTTAATGGGCGGTCTCCTTTTCGTC. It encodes CASSLMGGLLFV.

The CDR3 loop reads CASSLDGGTSLPKPIQYF. Here the CDR3 DNA reads TGTGCCAGCAGCTTAGATGGAGGGACTAGCCTCCCTAAGCCTATTCAGTACTTC. The rearrangement joins TRBV7-9 to TRBJ2-7, with 9 nucleotides matching TRBD2. The CDR3 has 18 amino acids. Losses at the gene ends were 1 base for V and 10 bases for J; bases not matched to a gene: 20. Germline V lookup: CDR1 SEHNR, CDR2 FQNEAQ (reference sequence). Together with reference TRBV7-9 and TRBJ2-7, the CDR3 gives the full variable domain: DTGVSQNPRHKITKRGQNVTFRCDPISEHNRLYWYRQTLGQGPEFLTYFQNEAQLEKSRLLSDRFSAERPKGSFSTLEIQRTEQGDSAMYLCASSLDGGTSLPKPIQYFGPGTRLTVT.

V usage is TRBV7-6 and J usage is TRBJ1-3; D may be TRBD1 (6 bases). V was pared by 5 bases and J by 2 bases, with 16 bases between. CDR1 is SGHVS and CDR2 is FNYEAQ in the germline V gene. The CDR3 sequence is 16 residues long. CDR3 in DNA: TGTGCCAGCAGCCCTCAACCAGGGGTCGCTGGAAACACCATATATTTT. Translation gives CASSPQPGVAGNTIYF. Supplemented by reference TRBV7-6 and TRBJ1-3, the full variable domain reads GAGVSQSPRYKVTKRGQDVALRCDPISGHVSLYWYRQALGQGPEFLTYFNYEAQQDKSGLPNDRFSAERPEGSISTLTIQRTEQRDSAMYRCASSPQPGVAGNTIYFGEGSWLTVV.

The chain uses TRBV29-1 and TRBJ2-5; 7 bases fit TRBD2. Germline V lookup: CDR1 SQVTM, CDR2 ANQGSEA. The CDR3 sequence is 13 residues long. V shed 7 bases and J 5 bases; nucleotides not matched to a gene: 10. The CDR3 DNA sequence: TGCAGCGGTGCCGGGGGAGGGGACGAGACCCAGTACTTC. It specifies CSGAGGGDETQYF.

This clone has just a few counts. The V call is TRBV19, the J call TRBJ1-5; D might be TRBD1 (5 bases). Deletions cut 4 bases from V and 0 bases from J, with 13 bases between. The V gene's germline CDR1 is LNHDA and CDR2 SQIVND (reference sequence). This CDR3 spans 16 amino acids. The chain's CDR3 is CASSKHRDFSNQPQHF. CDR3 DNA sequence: TGTGCCAGTAGTAAACACCGGGACTTTAGCAATCAGCCCCAGCATTTT. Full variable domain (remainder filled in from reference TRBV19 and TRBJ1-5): DGGITQSPKYLFRKEGQNVTLSCEQNLNHDAMYWYRQDPGQGLRLIYYSQIVNDFQKGDIAEGYSVSREKKESFPLTVTSAQKNPTAFYLCASSKHRDFSNQPQHFGDGTRLSIL.

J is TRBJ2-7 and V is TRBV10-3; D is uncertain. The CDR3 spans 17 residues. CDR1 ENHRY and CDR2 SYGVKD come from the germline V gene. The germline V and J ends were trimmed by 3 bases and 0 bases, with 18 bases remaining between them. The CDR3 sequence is CAISDPLAWNSSYEQYF. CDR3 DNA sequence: TGTGCCATCAGTGACCCCTTAGCTTGGAACAGCTCCTACGAGCAGTACTTC.

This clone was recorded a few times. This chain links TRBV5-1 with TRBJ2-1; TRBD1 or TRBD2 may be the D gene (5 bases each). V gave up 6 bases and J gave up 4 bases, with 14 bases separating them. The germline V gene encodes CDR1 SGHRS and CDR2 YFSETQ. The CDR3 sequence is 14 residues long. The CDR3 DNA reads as TGCGCCAGCACCGATCCCGGGGCTTACAATGAGCAGTTCTTC. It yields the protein CASTDPGAYNEQFF.

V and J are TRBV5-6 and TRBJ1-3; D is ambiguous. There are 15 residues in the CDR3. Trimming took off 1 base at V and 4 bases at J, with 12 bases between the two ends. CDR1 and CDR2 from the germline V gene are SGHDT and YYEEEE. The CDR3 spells CASSLKAGGGNTIYF. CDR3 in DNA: TGTGCCAGCAGCTTGAAGGCAGGAGGAGGAAACACCATATATTTT. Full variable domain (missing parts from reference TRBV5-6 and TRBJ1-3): DAGVTQSPTHLIKTRGQQVTLRCSPKSGHDTVSWYQQALGQGPQFIFQYYEEEERQRGNFPDRFSGHQFPNYSSELNVNALLLGDSALYLCASSLKAGGGNTIYFGEGSWLTVV.

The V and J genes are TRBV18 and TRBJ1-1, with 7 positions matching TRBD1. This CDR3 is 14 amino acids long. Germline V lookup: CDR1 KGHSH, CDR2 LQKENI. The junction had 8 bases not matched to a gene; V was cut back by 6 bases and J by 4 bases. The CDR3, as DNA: TGTGCCAGCTCCGCAACAGGGGCCATCACTGAAGCTTTCTTT. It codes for CASSATGAITEAFF.

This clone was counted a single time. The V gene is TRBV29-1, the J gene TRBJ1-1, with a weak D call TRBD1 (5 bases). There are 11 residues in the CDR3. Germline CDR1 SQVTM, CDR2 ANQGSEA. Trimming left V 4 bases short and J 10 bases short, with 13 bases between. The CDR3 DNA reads TGCAGCGTTGGGACAAGCGGGGTAGCTTTCTTT. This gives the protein CSVGTSGVAFF.

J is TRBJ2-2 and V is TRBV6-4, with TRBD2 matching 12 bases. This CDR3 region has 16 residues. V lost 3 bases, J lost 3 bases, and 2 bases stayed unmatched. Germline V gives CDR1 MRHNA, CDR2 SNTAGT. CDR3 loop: CASSDRLAGDTGELFF. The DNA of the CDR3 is TGTGCCAGCAGTGATCGACTAGCGGGAGACACCGGGGAGCTGTTTTTT.

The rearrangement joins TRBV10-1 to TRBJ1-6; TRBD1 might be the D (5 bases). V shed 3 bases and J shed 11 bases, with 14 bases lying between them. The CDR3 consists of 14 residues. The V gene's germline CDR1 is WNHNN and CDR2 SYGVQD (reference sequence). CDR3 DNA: TGCGCCAGCAGTGAAGGTCCAGGGTTCGCACCCCTCCACTTT. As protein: CASSEGPGFAPLHF.

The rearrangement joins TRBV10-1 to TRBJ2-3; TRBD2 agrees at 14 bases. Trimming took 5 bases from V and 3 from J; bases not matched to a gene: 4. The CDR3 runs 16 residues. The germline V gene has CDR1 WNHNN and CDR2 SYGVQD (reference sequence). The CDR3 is CASSPGTSGRTDTQYF. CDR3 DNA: TGCGCCAGCAGTCCCGGGACTAGCGGGAGAACAGATACGCAGTATTTT.

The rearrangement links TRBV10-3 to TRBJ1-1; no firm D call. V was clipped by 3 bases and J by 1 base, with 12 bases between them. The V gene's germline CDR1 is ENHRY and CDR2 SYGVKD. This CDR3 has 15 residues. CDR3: CAISDKGGRNTEAFF. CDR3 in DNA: TGTGCCATCAGTGATAAGGGAGGGAGGAACACTGAAGCTTTCTTT.

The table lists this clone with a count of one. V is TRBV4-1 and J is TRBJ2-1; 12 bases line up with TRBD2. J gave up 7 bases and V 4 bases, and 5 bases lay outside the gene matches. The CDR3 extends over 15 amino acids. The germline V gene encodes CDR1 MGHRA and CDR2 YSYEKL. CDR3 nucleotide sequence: TGCGCCAGCAGCCGATTGACTAGCGGGAGAAATGAGCAGTTCTTC. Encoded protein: CASSRLTSGRNEQFF.

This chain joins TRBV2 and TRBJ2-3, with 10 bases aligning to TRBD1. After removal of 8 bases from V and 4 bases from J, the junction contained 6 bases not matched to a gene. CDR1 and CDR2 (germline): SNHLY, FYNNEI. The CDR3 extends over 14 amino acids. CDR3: CASDRTGGADTQYF. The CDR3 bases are TGTGCCAGCGACAGGACAGGGGGGGCAGATACGCAGTATTTT.

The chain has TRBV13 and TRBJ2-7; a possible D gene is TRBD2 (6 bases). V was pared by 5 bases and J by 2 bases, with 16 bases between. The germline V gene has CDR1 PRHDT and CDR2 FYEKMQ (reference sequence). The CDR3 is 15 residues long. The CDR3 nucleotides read TGTGCCAGCAGCCCGAACCTAGCGAGCCCCTACGAGCAGTACTTC. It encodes CASSPNLASPYEQYF. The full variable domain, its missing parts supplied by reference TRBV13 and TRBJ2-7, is AAGVIQSPRHLIKEKRETATLKCYPIPRHDTVYWYQQGPGQDPQFLISFYEKMQSDKGSIPDRFSAQQFSDYHSELNMSSLELGDSALYFCASSPNLASPYEQYFGPGTRLTVT.

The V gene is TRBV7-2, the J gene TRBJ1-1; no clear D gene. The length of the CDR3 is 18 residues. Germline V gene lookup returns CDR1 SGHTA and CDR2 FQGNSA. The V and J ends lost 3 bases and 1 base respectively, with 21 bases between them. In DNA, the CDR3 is TGTGCCAGCAGCTTGCCGCCCGGGATCTCGGACGGGAACACTGAAGCTTTCTTT. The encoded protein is CASSLPPGISDGNTEAFF.

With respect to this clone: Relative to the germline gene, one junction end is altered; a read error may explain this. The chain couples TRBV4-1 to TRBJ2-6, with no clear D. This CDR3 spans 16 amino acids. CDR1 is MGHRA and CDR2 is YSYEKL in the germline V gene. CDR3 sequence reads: CASSLIGRSRANVLTF. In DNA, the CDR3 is TGCGCCAGCAGCCTTATAGGGCGCTCTAGGGCCAACGTCCTGACTTTC.

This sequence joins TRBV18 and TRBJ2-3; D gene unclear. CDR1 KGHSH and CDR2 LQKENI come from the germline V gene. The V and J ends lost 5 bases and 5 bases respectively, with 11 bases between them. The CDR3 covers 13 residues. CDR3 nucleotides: TGTGCCAGCTCAATGACCAACGGAGATACGCAGTATTTT. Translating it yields CASSMTNGDTQYF.

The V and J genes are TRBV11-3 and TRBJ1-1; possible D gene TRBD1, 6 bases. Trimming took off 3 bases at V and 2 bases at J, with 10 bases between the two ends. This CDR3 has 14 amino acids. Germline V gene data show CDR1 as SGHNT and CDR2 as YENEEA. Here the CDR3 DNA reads TGTGCCAGCAGCTTTTCGGGGGGCAACACTGAAGCTTTCTTT. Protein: CASSFSGGNTEAFF.

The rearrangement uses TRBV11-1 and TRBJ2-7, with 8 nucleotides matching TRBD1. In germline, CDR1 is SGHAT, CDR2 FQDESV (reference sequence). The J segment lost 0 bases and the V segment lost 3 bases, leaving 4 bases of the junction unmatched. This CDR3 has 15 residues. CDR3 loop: CASSFRDRSSYEQYF. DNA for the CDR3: TGTGCCAGCAGCTTCCGGGACAGGAGCTCCTACGAGCAGTACTTC.

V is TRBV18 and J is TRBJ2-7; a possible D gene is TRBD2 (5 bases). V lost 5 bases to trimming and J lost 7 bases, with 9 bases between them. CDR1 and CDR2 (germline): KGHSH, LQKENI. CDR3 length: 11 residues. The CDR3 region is CASSTTGEQYF. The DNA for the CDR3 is TGTGCCAGCTCAACCACGGGAGAGCAGTACTTC.

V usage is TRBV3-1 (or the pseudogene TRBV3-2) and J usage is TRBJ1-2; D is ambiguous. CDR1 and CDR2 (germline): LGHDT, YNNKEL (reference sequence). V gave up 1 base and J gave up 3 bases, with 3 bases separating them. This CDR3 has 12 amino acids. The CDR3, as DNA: TGTGCCAGCAGCCAAGCGTACTATGGCTACACCTTC. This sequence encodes CASSQAYYGYTF.

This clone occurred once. This chain's CDR3 is CASSGGLGNQPQHF. The CDR3 nucleotides are TGTGCCAGCAGCGGCGGATTGGGCAATCAGCCCCAGCATTTT. This chain uses TRBV6-5 with TRBJ1-5; D is uncertain. V was clipped by 6 bases and J by 2 bases, with 11 bases between them. The CDR3 covers 14 residues. Germline V gene sequence: CDR1 MNHEY, CDR2 SVGAGI.